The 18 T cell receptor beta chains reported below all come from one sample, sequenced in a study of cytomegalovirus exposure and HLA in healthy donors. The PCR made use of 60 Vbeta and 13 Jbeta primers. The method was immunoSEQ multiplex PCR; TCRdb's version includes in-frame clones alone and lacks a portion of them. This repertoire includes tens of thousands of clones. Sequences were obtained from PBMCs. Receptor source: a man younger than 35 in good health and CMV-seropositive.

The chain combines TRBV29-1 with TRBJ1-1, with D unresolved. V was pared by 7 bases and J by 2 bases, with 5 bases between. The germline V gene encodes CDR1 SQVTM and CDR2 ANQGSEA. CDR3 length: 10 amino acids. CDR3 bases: TGCAGCGCTAAAAACACTGAAGCTTTCTTT. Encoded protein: CSAKNTEAFF.

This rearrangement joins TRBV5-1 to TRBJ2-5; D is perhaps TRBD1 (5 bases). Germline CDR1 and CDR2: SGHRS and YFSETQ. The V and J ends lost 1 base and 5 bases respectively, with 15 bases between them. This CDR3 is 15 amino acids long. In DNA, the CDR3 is TGCGCCAGCAGCTTGTTGTCAGGGTATGTGGAGACCCAGTACTTC. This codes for CASSLLSGYVETQYF.

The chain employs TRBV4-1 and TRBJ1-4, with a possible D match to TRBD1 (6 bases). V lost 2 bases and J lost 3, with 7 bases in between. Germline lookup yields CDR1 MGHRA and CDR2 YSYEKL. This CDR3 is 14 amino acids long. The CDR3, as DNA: TGCGCCAGCAGCCAACAGGGGTCTAATGAAAAACTGTTTTTT. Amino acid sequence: CASSQQGSNEKLFF.

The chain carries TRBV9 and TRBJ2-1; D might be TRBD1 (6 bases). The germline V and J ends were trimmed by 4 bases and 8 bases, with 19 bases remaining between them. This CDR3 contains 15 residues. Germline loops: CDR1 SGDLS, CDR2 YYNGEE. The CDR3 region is CASSSRQVTVDEQFF. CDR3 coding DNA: TGTGCCAGCAGCTCTAGACAGGTGACGGTGGATGAGCAGTTCTTC.

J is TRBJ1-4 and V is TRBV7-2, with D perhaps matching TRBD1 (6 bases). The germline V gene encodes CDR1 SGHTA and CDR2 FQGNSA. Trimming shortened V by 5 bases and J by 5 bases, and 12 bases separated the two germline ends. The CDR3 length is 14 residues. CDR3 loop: CASSLGQLNEKLFF. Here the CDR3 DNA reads TGTGCCAGCAGCCTTGGACAGCTGAATGAAAAACTGTTTTTT.

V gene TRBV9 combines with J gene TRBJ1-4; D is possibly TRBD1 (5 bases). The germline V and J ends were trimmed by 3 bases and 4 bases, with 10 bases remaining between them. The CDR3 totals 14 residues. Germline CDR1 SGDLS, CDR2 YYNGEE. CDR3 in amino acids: CASSARGGNEKLFF. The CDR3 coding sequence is TGTGCCAGCAGCGCCCGGGGGGGTAATGAAAAACTGTTTTTT.

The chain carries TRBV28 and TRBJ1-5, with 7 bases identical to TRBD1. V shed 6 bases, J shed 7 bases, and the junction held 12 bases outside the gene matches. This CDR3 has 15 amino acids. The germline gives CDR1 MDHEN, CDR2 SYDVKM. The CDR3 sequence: CASRPQGGTGQPQHF. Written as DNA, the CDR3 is TGTGCCAGCAGGCCACAAGGGGGCACGGGACAGCCCCAGCATTTT.

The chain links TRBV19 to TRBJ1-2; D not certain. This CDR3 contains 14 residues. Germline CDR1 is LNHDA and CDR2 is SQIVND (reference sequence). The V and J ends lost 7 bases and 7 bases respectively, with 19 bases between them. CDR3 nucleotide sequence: TGTGCCAGTACCCTTCTCCTAACCCAGGTTGGCTACACCTTC. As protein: CASTLLLTQVGYTF.

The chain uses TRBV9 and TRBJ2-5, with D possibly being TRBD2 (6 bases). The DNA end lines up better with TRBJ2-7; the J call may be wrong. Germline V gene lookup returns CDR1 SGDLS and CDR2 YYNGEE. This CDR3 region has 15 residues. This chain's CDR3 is CASSVGSDYFYEQYF. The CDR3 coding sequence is TGTGCCAGCAGCGTAGGATCGGACTACTTCTACGAGCAGTACTTC.

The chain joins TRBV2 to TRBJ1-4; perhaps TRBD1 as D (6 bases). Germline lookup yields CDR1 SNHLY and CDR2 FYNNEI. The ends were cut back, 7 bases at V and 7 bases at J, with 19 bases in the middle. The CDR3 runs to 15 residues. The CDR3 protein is CASKRGGSGSEKLFF. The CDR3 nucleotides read TGTGCCAGCAAGAGAGGGGGAAGCGGTTCTGAAAAACTGTTTTTT.

The CDR3 sequence is CASSFSQTDSLAGYGYTF. For the CDR3, the DNA is TGTGCCAGCAGTTTCTCCCAGACGGACAGCCTGGCAGGCTATGGCTACACCTTC. The genes are TRBV27 and TRBJ1-2; D is perhaps TRBD1 (6 bases). With 3 bases removed from V and 4 bases from J, the gap between germline ends came to 24 bases. CDR1 is MNHEY, CDR2 SMNVEV, per germline (reference sequence). The CDR3 consists of 18 residues.

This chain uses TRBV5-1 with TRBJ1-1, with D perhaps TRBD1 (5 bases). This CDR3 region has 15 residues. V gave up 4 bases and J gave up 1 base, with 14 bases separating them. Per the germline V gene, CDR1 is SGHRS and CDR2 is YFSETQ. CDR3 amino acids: CASSPTGGTNTEAFF. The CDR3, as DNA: TGCGCCAGCAGCCCCACGGGGGGGACGAACACTGAAGCTTTCTTT.

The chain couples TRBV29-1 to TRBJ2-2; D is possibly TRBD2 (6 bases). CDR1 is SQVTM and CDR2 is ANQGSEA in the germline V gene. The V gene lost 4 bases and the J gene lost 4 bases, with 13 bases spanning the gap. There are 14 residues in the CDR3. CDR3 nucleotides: TGCAGCGTTGTGGCAAGGGGAGGCACCGGGGAGCTGTTTTTT. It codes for CSVVARGGTGELFF.

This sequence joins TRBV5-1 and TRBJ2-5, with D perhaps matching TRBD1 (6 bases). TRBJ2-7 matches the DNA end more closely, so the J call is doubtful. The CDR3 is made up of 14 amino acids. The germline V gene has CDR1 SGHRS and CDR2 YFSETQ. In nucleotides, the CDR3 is TGCGCCAGCAGCTTACGGACAGACTCCTACGAGCAGTACTTC. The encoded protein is CASSLRTDSYEQYF.

This CDR3 is CAIRWGSSVNTEAFF. The CDR3 nucleotides read TGTGCCATCAGGTGGGGCTCCTCTGTGAACACTGAAGCTTTCTTT. The V gene is TRBV10-3, the J gene TRBJ1-1; D possibly corresponds to TRBD1 (5 bases). The germline V and J ends were trimmed by 6 bases and 0 bases, with 14 bases remaining between them. The CDR3 length is 15 residues. Germline V gives CDR1 ENHRY, CDR2 SYGVKD.

The CDR3 DNA reads as TGTGCCAGCAGCGTAGGTGTCCTCCAAGAGACCCAGTACTTC. This sequence encodes CASSVGVLQETQYF. This sequence joins TRBV9 and TRBJ2-5; D unresolved. Per germline, CDR1 SGDLS and CDR2 YYNGEE. Trimming stripped 0 bases from V and 1 base from J, with 7 bases between. This CDR3 region has 14 residues. Full variable domain (outside the CDR3, taken from reference TRBV9 and TRBJ2-5): DSGVTQTPKHLITATGQRVTLRCSPRSGDLSVYWYQQSLDQGLQFLIQYYNGEERAKGNILERFSAQQFPDLHSELNLSSLELGDSALYFCASSVGVLQETQYFGPGTRLLVL.

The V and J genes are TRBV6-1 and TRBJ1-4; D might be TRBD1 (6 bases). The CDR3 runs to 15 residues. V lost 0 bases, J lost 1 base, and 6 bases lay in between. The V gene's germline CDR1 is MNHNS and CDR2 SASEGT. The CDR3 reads CASSEATGTNEKLFF. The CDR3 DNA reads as TGTGCCAGCAGTGAAGCGACAGGAACTAATGAAAAACTGTTTTTT.

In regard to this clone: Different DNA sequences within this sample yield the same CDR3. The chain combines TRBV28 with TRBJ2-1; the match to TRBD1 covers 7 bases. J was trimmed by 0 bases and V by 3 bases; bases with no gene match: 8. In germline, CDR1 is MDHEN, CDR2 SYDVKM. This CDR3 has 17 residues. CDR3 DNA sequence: TGTGCCAGCAGTTTTCCACCGGACAGGAGCTCCTACAATGAGCAGTTCTTC. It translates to CASSFPPDRSSYNEQFF.